The 27 T cell receptor beta chains presented below share a single source sample, sequenced in a study of T cell responses to AZD1222 COVID-19 vaccine. TCRdb's table, derived via immunoSEQ multiplex PCR, lists solely in-frame clones and lacks some. The profile covers about 92,000 clones, with roughly nine tenths appearing a single time and around 8.1% taken by the ten largest. Sequencing was performed on peripheral blood, taken on day 0 of AZD1222 vaccination. The receptors were gathered from an adult in good health.

The chain employs TRBV29-1 and TRBJ1-2; 10 bases agree with TRBD1. The V gene's germline CDR1 is SQVTM and CDR2 ANQGSEA. This CDR3 comprises 15 residues. J lost 7 bases, V lost 3 bases, and 11 bases had no gene match. CDR3 sequence (DNA): TGCAGCGTTGACCCACCGGGACAGGGGATCAGTGGCTACACCTTC. Amino acids: CSVDPPGQGISGYTF.

J is TRBJ1-5 and V is TRBV4-1; D is unresolved. CDR1 is MGHRA and CDR2 is YSYEKL in the germline V gene. V lost 2 bases to trimming and J lost 3 bases, with 5 bases between them. The CDR3 is 13 residues long. The CDR3 is CASSQYFNQPQHF. CDR3 DNA sequence: TGCGCCAGCAGCCAATACTTCAATCAGCCCCAGCATTTT.

The J gene is TRBJ2-2, the V gene TRBV5-1; the D call may be TRBD1 or TRBD2 (5 bases each). Trimming cost V 4 bases and J 7 bases, with 14 bases left between them. The CDR3 runs 14 residues. Germline CDR1 and CDR2: SGHRS and YFSETQ. The CDR3, as DNA: TGCGCCAGCAGCACGGGACCAGAAGGCGGGGAGCTGTTTTTT. This translates into CASSTGPEGGELFF.

The chain links TRBV7-3 to TRBJ2-1, with 9 bases lining up with TRBD2. V shed 1 base and J 10 bases; nucleotides not matched to a gene: 8. The length of the CDR3 is 15 residues. Germline CDR1 reads SGHTA; CDR2 reads FQGTGA. CDR3 DNA: TGTGCCAGCAGCTTAAGAGCGGGAGGATCAGTCGAGCAGTTCTTC. Translating it yields CASSLRAGGSVEQFF.

The chain has TRBV5-4 and TRBJ2-5; either TRBD1 or TRBD2 may supply D (6 bases each). The CDR3 is 16 residues long. The V end was cut by 4 bases, the J end by 4 bases, with 20 bases between. The germline V gene encodes CDR1 SGHNT and CDR2 YYREEE (reference sequence). CDR3 sequence reads: CASSRPGGRGGETQYF. The CDR3 DNA reads TGTGCCAGCAGCCGTCCTGGGGGGAGAGGGGGAGAGACCCAGTACTTC.

The chain links TRBV27 to TRBJ1-1; D gene uncertain. The CDR3 extends over 15 amino acids. The V and J ends lost 5 bases and 1 base respectively, with 14 bases between them. Germline V gives CDR1 MNHEY, CDR2 SMNVEV (reference sequence). CDR3 sequence: CASSPRPWGNTEAFF. CDR3 bases: TGTGCCAGCAGTCCCCGCCCGTGGGGGAACACTGAAGCTTTCTTT.

The genes are TRBV27 and TRBJ2-7; D possibly corresponds to TRBD2 (6 bases). CDR3 length: 18 residues. Trimming removed 10 bases at V and 3 bases at J, with 31 bases between. Germline lookup yields CDR1 MNHEY and CDR2 SMNVEV (reference sequence). Here the CDR3 DNA reads TGTGCCACCGGCCCCATTCGAAAAAATGCAAGGGGAGGCTACGAGCAGTACTTC. Translated, it gives CATGPIRKNARGGYEQYF.

J is TRBJ1-4 and V is TRBV5-1; D is ambiguous. There are 15 residues in the CDR3. Between the trimmed V and J ends, which lost 1 base and 0 bases, there was a span of 7 bases. Germline CDR1 is SGHRS and CDR2 is YFSETQ. The CDR3: CASSLSGATNEKLFF. CDR3 nucleotide sequence: TGCGCCAGCAGCTTGTCAGGTGCAACTAATGAAAAACTGTTTTTT. The whole variable domain, filled in from reference TRBV5-1 and TRBJ1-4, reads KAGVTQTPRYLIKTRGQQVTLSCSPISGHRSVSWYQQTPGQGLQFLFEYFSETQRNKGNFPGRFSGRQFSNSRSEMNVSTLELGDSALYLCASSLSGATNEKLFFGSGTQLSVL.

The chain combines TRBV9 with TRBJ1-2, with 8 bases that match TRBD1. From germline, CDR1 is SGDLS and CDR2 YYNGEE. The CDR3 spans 15 residues. The junction had 12 bases not matched to a gene; V was cut back by 4 bases and J by 7 bases. This chain's CDR3 is CASSFLGGQAGGYTF. The CDR3 DNA sequence: TGTGCCAGCAGCTTCCTTGGGGGACAGGCCGGTGGCTACACCTTC.

The chain recombines TRBV29-1 with TRBJ1-4; D is perhaps TRBD1 (5 bases). This CDR3 region has 12 residues. The V gene lost 6 bases and the J gene lost 7 bases, with 12 bases spanning the gap. Germline assignment: CDR1 SQVTM and CDR2 ANQGSEA. CDR3 bases: TGCAGCGTCGCCGGGACGGGTGAAAAACTGTTTTTT. Translating it yields CSVAGTGEKLFF. The variable domain in full, completed from reference TRBV29-1 and TRBJ1-4, reads SAVISQKPSRDICQRGTSLTIQCQVDSQVTMMFWYRQQPGQSLTLIATANQGSEATYESGFVIDKFPISRPNLTFSTLTVSNMSPEDSSIYLCSVAGTGEKLFFGSGTQLSVL.

V is TRBV6-4 and J is TRBJ1-1, with TRBD1 as a possible D gene (5 bases). The germline gives CDR1 MRHNA, CDR2 SNTAGT. The CDR3 length is 13 residues. Deletions cut 3 bases from V and 5 bases from J, with 10 bases between. Here the CDR3 DNA reads TGTGCCAGCAGTGAGAGGGGTTATACTGAAGCTTTCTTT. Translation: CASSERGYTEAFF.

The chain combines TRBV4-1 with TRBJ1-3, with D possibly matching TRBD1 (6 bases). Trimming took off 0 bases at V and 4 bases at J, with 16 bases between the two ends. Germline lookup yields CDR1 MGHRA and CDR2 YSYEKL. The CDR3 contains 17 residues. The CDR3: CASSQDRRAGAGNTIYF. The CDR3 DNA reads TGCGCCAGCAGCCAAGATAGGAGGGCAGGGGCCGGAAACACCATATATTTT.

This clone was seen once. J is TRBJ1-6 and V is TRBV27, with D maybe TRBD1 (5 bases). The CDR3 sequence is 16 residues long. V was trimmed by 6 bases and J by 4 bases, leaving 16 bases between them. CDR1 and CDR2 (germline): MNHEY, SMNVEV (reference sequence). The CDR3 nucleotides read TGTGCCAGCAGCCCCTTGAAAGGGGAATATAATTCACCCCTCCACTTT. Its protein is CASSPLKGEYNSPLHF.

V is TRBV11-3 and J is TRBJ1-1; D is possibly TRBD1 (6 bases). Trimming took off 0 bases at V and 6 bases at J, with 11 bases between the two ends. This CDR3 is built from 14 residues. The germline V gene has CDR1 SGHNT and CDR2 YENEEA. CDR3 sequence reads: CASSLDSGDPEAFF. As DNA, the CDR3 is TGTGCCAGCAGCTTAGATTCAGGGGACCCTGAAGCTTTCTTT.

The gene calls are TRBV4-1 and TRBJ2-7; TRBD2 is a possible D gene (6 bases). In germline, CDR1 is MGHRA, CDR2 YSYEKL. The germline V and J ends were trimmed by 4 bases and 5 bases, with 12 bases remaining between them. This CDR3 is built from 13 residues. The CDR3 DNA reads as TGCGCCAGCAGCCGGGCGGGGACGGACGAGCAGTACTTC. This encodes CASSRAGTDEQYF.

J is TRBJ1-2 and V is TRBV6-1; tentatively, D is TRBD1 (5 bases). The germline CDR1 and CDR2 sequences are MNHNS and SASEGT. CDR3 size: 15 residues. V dropped 1 base and J dropped 4 bases, with 13 bases sitting between them. The CDR3 sequence: CASSEVGAPFYGYTF. The CDR3 region has the DNA TGTGCCAGCAGTGAAGTTGGGGCCCCCTTCTATGGCTACACCTTC.

The J gene is TRBJ2-2, the V gene TRBV27; 11 nucleotides agree with TRBD2. V lost 6 bases to trimming and J lost 4 bases; unmatched junction nucleotides: 7. The CDR3 has 16 amino acids. Germline lookup yields CDR1 MNHEY and CDR2 SMNVEV (reference sequence). The CDR3 DNA sequence: TGTGCCAGCAGAGCGCTACTAGCGGGGGTCACCGGGGAGCTGTTTTTT. The encoded protein is CASRALLAGVTGELFF.

The rearrangement uses TRBV5-1 and TRBJ1-1; D gene unclear. V lost 1 base and J 4 bases, leaving 14 bases between the germline ends. The CDR3 contains 15 residues. Germline assignment: CDR1 SGHRS and CDR2 YFSETQ. CDR3: CASSLNGRVPTEAFF. CDR3 bases: TGCGCCAGCAGCTTGAATGGGAGGGTCCCCACTGAAGCTTTCTTT.

V is TRBV5-1 and J is TRBJ1-1; TRBD1 might be the D (6 bases). The V gene's germline CDR1 is SGHRS and CDR2 YFSETQ. V was trimmed by 5 bases and J by 1 base, leaving 18 bases between them. The CDR3 extends over 16 amino acids. As DNA, the CDR3 is TGCGCCAGCAGAGGGGGAGGGATAAGCTCGAACACTGAAGCTTTCTTT. As protein: CASRGGGISSNTEAFF.

The chain recombines TRBV6-5 with TRBJ1-3; tentatively, D is TRBD1 (6 bases). Trimming removed 6 bases from V and 7 bases from J, with 16 bases in between. The CDR3 contains 14 residues. Germline V gene lookup returns CDR1 MNHEY and CDR2 SVGAGI. The CDR3 DNA follows: TGTGCCAGCAGCAGGGGCCGCGGGGATAACACCATATATTTT. Its translation is CASSRGRGDNTIYF.

The chain employs TRBV10-3 and TRBJ2-5; D gene uncertain. The V end was cut by 10 bases, the J end by 0 bases, with 12 bases between. The V gene's germline CDR1 is ENHRY and CDR2 SYGVKD. The CDR3 has 13 residues. The CDR3 DNA reads as TGTGCCACGCACGGTCCGTACCAAGAGACCCAGTACTTC. Residues: CATHGPYQETQYF.

In this sample, this clone turned up once. V usage is TRBV2 and J usage is TRBJ1-1; 10 bases map to TRBD1. Per germline, CDR1 SNHLY and CDR2 FYNNEI. The CDR3 spans 19 residues. Trimming at V came to 6 bases and at J to 1 base, leaving 17 bases not matched to a gene. In DNA, the CDR3 is TGTGCCAGCAGGGGGGGGACAGGGGCGAGTCGGTATTCGAACACTGAAGCTTTCTTT. This codes for CASRGGTGASRYSNTEAFF.

Note on this clone: This specimen includes other DNA sequences encoding the same CDR3. V is TRBV6-5 and J is TRBJ1-5, with D perhaps matching TRBD1 (6 bases). The germline gives CDR1 MNHEY, CDR2 SVGAGI. CDR3 size: 14 residues. V gave up 2 bases and J gave up 4 bases, with 9 bases separating them. CDR3: CASSYGGANQPQHF. CDR3 coding DNA: TGTGCCAGCAGTTACGGGGGGGCGAATCAGCCCCAGCATTTT.

The chain links TRBV21-1 to TRBJ1-2; TRBD1 is taken as the D call from the table, unchecked against the DNA. TRBV21-1 constitutes a pseudogene. This CDR3 is 16 amino acids long. The CDR3 region is CASSTLKDRVGYGYTF. CDR3 nucleotides: TGTGCCAGCAGCACCCTAAAAGACAGGGTAGGCTACGGCTACACCTTC.

This chain joins TRBV28 and TRBJ2-7; 8 bases line up with TRBD2. Germline CDR1 reads MDHEN; CDR2 reads SYDVKM. The V and J ends lost 5 bases and 4 bases, in that order; junction bases with no gene match: 7. This CDR3 is built from 14 residues. The CDR3 DNA reads as TGTGCCAGCAGTCCGTTAGCGGGACCTTACGAGCAGTACTTC. Translated, it gives CASSPLAGPYEQYF.

The rearrangement joins TRBV5-4 to TRBJ2-1, with D unresolved. There are 15 residues in the CDR3. The V gene lost 3 bases and the J gene lost 1 base, with 11 bases spanning the gap. Germline V gene data show CDR1 as SGHNT and CDR2 as YYREEE (reference sequence). The CDR3 sequence: CASSSPTTSYNEQFF. Here the CDR3 DNA reads TGTGCCAGCAGCTCCCCCACGACTTCCTACAATGAGCAGTTCTTC.

This clone was counted once. V and J are TRBV29-1 and TRBJ1-2, with TRBD1 matching over 8 bases. Losses at the gene ends were 1 base for V and 7 bases for J; bases not matched to a gene: 2. The length of the CDR3 is 12 residues. Germline lookup yields CDR1 SQVTM and CDR2 ANQGSEA. The CDR3 spells CSVEATGAGYTF. CDR3 coding DNA: TGCAGCGTTGAAGCGACAGGGGCTGGCTACACCTTC.